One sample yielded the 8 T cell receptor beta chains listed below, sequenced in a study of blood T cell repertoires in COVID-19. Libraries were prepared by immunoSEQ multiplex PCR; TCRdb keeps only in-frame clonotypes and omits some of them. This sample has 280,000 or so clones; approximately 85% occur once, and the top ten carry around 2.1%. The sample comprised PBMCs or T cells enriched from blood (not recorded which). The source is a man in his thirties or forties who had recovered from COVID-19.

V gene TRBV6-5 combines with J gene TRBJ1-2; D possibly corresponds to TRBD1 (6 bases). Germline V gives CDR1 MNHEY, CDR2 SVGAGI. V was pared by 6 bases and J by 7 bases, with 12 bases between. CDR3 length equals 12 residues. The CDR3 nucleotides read TGTGCCAGCAGGACAGGTTCTACTGGCTACACCTTC. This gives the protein CASRTGSTGYTF.

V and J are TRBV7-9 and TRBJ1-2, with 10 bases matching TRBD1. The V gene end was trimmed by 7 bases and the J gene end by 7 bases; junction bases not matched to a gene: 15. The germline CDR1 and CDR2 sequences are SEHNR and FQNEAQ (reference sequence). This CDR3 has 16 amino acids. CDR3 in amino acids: CASNQGQGGSGSGYTF. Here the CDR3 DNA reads TGTGCCAGCAACCAAGGACAGGGGGGGTCTGGCAGTGGCTACACCTTC.

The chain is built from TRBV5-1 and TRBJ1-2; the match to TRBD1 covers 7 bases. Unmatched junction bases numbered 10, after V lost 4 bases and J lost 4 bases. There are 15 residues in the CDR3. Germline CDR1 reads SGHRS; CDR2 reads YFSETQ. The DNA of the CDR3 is TGCGCCAGCAGCGTTAACAGGGGACAGCCCTATGGCTACACCTTC. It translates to CASSVNRGQPYGYTF. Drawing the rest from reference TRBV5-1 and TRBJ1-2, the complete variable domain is KAGVTQTPRYLIKTRGQQVTLSCSPISGHRSVSWYQQTPGQGLQFLFEYFSETQRNKGNFPGRFSGRQFSNSRSEMNVSTLELGDSALYLCASSVNRGQPYGYTFGSGTRLTVV.

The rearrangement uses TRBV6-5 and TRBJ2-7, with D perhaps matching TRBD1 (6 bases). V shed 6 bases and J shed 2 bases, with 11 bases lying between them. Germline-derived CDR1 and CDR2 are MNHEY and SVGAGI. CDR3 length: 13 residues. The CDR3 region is CASRLGQAYEQYF. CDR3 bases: TGTGCCAGCAGATTGGGACAAGCCTACGAGCAGTACTTC.

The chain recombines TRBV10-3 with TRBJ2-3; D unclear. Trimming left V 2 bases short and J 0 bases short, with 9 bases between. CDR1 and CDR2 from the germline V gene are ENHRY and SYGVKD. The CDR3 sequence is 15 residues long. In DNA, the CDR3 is TGTGCCATCAGTGAGGGTGGCTCTAGCACAGATACGCAGTATTTT. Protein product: CAISEGGSSTDTQYF.

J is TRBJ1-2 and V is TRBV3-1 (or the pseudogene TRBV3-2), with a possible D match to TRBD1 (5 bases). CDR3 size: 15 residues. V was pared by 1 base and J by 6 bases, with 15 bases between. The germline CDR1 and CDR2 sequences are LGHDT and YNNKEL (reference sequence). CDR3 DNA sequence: TGTGCCAGCAGCCAAGCCCCCACGGGGGGGGATGGCTACACCTTC. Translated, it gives CASSQAPTGGDGYTF.

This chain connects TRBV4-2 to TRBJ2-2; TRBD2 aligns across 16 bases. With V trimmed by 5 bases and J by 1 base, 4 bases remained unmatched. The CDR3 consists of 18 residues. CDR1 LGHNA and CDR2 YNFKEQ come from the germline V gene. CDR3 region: CASSAGLAGGLNTGELFF. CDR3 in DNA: TGTGCCAGCAGCGCGGGACTAGCGGGGGGGCTGAACACCGGGGAGCTGTTTTTT.

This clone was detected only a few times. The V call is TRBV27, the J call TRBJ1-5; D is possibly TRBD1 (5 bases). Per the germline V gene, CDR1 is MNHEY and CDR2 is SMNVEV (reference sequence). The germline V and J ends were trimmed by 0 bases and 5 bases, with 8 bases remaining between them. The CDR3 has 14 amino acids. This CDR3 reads CASSLSRGYQPQHF. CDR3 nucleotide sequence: TGTGCCAGCAGTTTATCAAGGGGATATCAGCCCCAGCATTTT.